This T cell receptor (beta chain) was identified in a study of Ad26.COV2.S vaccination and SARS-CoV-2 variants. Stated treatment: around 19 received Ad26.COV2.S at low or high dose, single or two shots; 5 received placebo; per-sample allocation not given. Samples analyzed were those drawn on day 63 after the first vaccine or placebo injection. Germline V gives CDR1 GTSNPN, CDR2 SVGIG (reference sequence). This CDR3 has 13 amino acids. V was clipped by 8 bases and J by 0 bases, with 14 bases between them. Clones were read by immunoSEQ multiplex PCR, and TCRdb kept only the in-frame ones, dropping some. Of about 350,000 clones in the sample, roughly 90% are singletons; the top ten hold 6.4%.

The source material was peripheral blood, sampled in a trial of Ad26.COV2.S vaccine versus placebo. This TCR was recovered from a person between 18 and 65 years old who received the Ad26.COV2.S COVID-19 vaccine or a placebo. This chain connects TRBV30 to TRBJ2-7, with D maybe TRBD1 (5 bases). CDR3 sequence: CATLGQPSYEQYF. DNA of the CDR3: TGTGCCACACTCGGACAACCCTCCTACGAGCAGTACTTC.